This entry lists 18 T cell receptor beta chains sequenced from one sample in a study of blood T cell repertoires in COVID-19. The data were produced by immunoSEQ multiplex PCR, yet TCRdb's version contains in-frame clones alone and is incomplete. The sample records about 230,000 clones, about four fifths being singletons. The sample was peripheral blood. The receptors shown here come from a man between 45 and 60 years old with active or convalescent COVID-19.

The chain combines TRBV19 with TRBJ1-5; tentatively, D is TRBD1 (6 bases). The CDR3 runs to 16 residues. The V end lost 5 bases, the J end lost 3 bases, and 17 bases lay between the germline ends. The V gene's germline CDR1 is LNHDA and CDR2 SQIVND (reference sequence). CDR3 sequence reads: CASSLLSGDINQPQHF. The CDR3 DNA is TGTGCCAGTAGTCTCCTCTCAGGGGATATCAATCAGCCCCAGCATTTT.

The rearrangement uses TRBV7-2 and TRBJ2-7; D unclear. V dropped 5 bases and J dropped 7 bases, with 15 bases sitting between them. CDR1 is SGHTA, CDR2 FQGNSA, per germline. The CDR3 covers 13 residues. The CDR3 here is CASSPFGFEEQYF. DNA for the CDR3: TGTGCCAGCAGCCCTTTTGGTTTCGAGGAGCAGTACTTC.

This clone was observed a handful of times. The genes are TRBV7-2 and TRBJ2-3; 12 bases are a match to TRBD2. Per the germline V gene, CDR1 is SGHTA and CDR2 is FQGNSA. V gave up 2 bases and J gave up 4 bases; unmatched junction bases: 7. This CDR3 has 17 residues. Here the CDR3 reads CASSLPLAGGQSDTQYF. The CDR3 DNA is TGTGCCAGCAGCTTACCCCTAGCGGGGGGGCAGTCAGATACGCAGTATTTT.

The chain has TRBV6-5 and TRBJ1-5; D is unclear. Trimming left V 10 bases short and J 7 bases short, with 20 bases between. Germline CDR1 MNHEY, CDR2 SVGAGI. The CDR3 spans 14 residues. The CDR3, as DNA: TGTGCCACTAGTACCGGGGTGGGATACCAGCCCCAGCATTTT. Translating gives CATSTGVGYQPQHF.

The V call is TRBV5-4, the J call TRBJ2-7, with TRBD2 matching 12 bases. Per the germline V gene, CDR1 is SGHNT and CDR2 is YYREEE (reference sequence). The CDR3 has 15 residues. Unmatched junction bases numbered 6, after V lost 1 base and J lost 7 bases. The CDR3 nucleotides read TGTGCCAGCAGCTTGACTAGCGGGGGGCCGGGGGAGCAGTACTTC. It codes for CASSLTSGGPGEQYF. Supplemented by reference TRBV5-4 and TRBJ2-7, the full variable domain reads ETGVTQSPTHLIKTRGQQVTLRCSSQSGHNTVSWYQQALGQGPQFIFQYYREEENGRGNFPPRFSGLQFPNYSSELNVNALELDDSALYLCASSLTSGGPGEQYFGPGTRLTVT.

V is TRBV4-3 and J is TRBJ2-3, with no clear D. In germline, CDR1 is LGHNA, CDR2 YSLEER. Deletions cut 4 bases from V and 4 bases from J, with 9 bases between. This CDR3 region has 13 residues. CDR3 protein: CASSLSHSDTQYF. Here the CDR3 DNA reads TGCGCCAGCAGCCTCTCTCACTCAGATACGCAGTATTTT.

This chain uses TRBV6-5 with TRBJ1-1; TRBD1 is a possible D gene (6 bases). Trimming removed 4 bases at V and 4 bases at J, with 13 bases between. The CDR3 extends over 14 amino acids. Germline lookup yields CDR1 MNHEY and CDR2 SVGAGI. The CDR3 DNA reads as TGTGCCAGCAGTTTGTCAAGGGGGATCACTGAAGCTTTCTTT. It yields the protein CASSLSRGITEAFF.

For this clone: The junction departs from the called germline gene at one end, perhaps through a read error. The chain combines TRBV29-1 with TRBJ2-7; maybe TRBD1 (6 bases). Germline CDR1 is SQVTM and CDR2 is ANQGSEA. The CDR3 has 8 amino acids. The CDR3 DNA follows: TGCAGCGTTCGACAGGAACCCTTC. This translates into CSVRQEPF.

The rearrangement uses TRBV5-1 and TRBJ2-1, with a possible D match to TRBD2 (7 bases). The CDR3 has 15 residues. V lost 0 bases and J 8 bases, leaving 15 bases between the germline ends. Germline CDR1 is SGHRS and CDR2 is YFSETQ. The CDR3 region has the DNA TGCGCCAGCAGCTTGGCCGAAGGGGGGGCGTATGAGCAGTTCTTC. Translation: CASSLAEGGAYEQFF. Complete variable domain (other parts from reference TRBV5-1 and TRBJ2-1): KAGVTQTPRYLIKTRGQQVTLSCSPISGHRSVSWYQQTPGQGLQFLFEYFSETQRNKGNFPGRFSGRQFSNSRSEMNVSTLELGDSALYLCASSLAEGGAYEQFFGPGTRLTVL.

The genes are TRBV19 and TRBJ2-1; 10 bases map to TRBD2. CDR1 LNHDA and CDR2 SQIVND come from the germline V gene (reference sequence). The CDR3 loop spans 16 amino acids. V was clipped by 4 bases and J by 1 base; unmatched bases: 4. The CDR3 spells CASSKASGGSYNEQFF. As DNA, the CDR3 is TGTGCCAGTAGTAAGGCTAGCGGGGGATCCTACAATGAGCAGTTCTTC.

The chain combines TRBV7-3 with TRBJ1-1; D remains unclear. V dropped 4 bases and J dropped 8 bases, with 5 bases sitting between them. Germline V gene data show CDR1 as SGHTA and CDR2 as FQGTGA. This CDR3 has 10 residues. The CDR3 nucleotides read TGTGCCAGCAGCTCCCCGGAAGCTTTCTTT. Protein sequence: CASSSPEAFF.

The rearrangement uses TRBV27 and TRBJ1-3; weak D call: TRBD1 (5 bases). CDR1 is MNHEY, CDR2 SMNVEV, per germline (reference sequence). The CDR3 extends over 11 amino acids. Between the trimmed V and J ends, which lost 9 bases and 4 bases, there was a span of 7 bases. CDR3 coding DNA: TGTGCCAGGACAGAGGGAAACACCATATATTTT. This sequence encodes CARTEGNTIYF.

A remark on this clone: Other nucleotide sequences from this sample produce the same CDR3. The CDR3 here is CSVSTGGNTEAFF. The DNA of the CDR3 is TGCAGCGTCTCGACAGGGGGGAACACTGAAGCTTTCTTT. V gene TRBV29-1 combines with J gene TRBJ1-1; 9 nucleotides line up with TRBD1. This CDR3 comprises 13 residues. J lost 1 base, V lost 6 bases, and 3 bases had no gene match. CDR1 is SQVTM, CDR2 ANQGSEA, per germline. The full variable domain, in which reference TRBV29-1 and TRBJ1-1 provide the parts outside the CDR3, is SAVISQKPSRDICQRGTSLTIQCQVDSQVTMMFWYRQQPGQSLTLIATANQGSEATYESGFVIDKFPISRPNLTFSTLTVSNMSPEDSSIYLCSVSTGGNTEAFFGQGTRLTVV.

This clone occurred once. J is TRBJ2-5 and V is TRBV6-5; tentatively, D is TRBD1 (5 bases). Germline V gene sequence: CDR1 MNHEY, CDR2 SVGAGI. CDR3 length equals 15 residues. V was clipped by 8 bases and J by 4 bases, with 20 bases between them. CDR3 DNA sequence: TGTGCCAGCGCCCTATCGCCATCCACAGGAGAGACCCAGTACTTC. The encoded protein is CASALSPSTGETQYF.

The CDR3 bases are TGCGCCAGCAGCTATGGACAGGGTGATCAGCCCCAGCATTTT. This sequence encodes CASSYGQGDQPQHF. The V and J genes are TRBV5-1 and TRBJ1-5; 8 bases align to TRBD1. Trimming cost V 3 bases and J 5 bases; bases outside gene matches: 4. CDR3 length: 14 residues. Germline values: CDR1 SGHRS, CDR2 YFSETQ.

The V and J genes are TRBV3-1 (or the pseudogene TRBV3-2) and TRBJ2-1; D possibly corresponds to TRBD2 (6 bases). The ends were cut back, 0 bases at V and 2 bases at J, with 8 bases in the middle. Germline lookup yields CDR1 LGHDT and CDR2 YNNKEL (reference sequence). The CDR3 extends over 15 amino acids. The CDR3 DNA is TGTGCCAGCAGCCAAGATCGGGGGACCTACAATGAGCAGTTCTTC. This codes for CASSQDRGTYNEQFF.

This clone appeared a single time. The V call is TRBV11-3, the J call TRBJ1-1, with D unresolved. CDR1 is SGHNT and CDR2 is YENEEA in the germline V gene. V dropped 2 bases and J dropped 4 bases, with 11 bases sitting between them. CDR3 length: 14 residues. This CDR3 is CASSLSISSTEAFF. For the CDR3, the DNA is TGTGCCAGCAGCTTATCTATATCGAGCACTGAAGCTTTCTTT.

V and J are TRBV5-5 and TRBJ2-7; a weak D match, TRBD1 (6 bases). Germline CDR1 is SGHKS and CDR2 is YYEKEE (reference sequence). The ends were cut back, 9 bases at V and 3 bases at J, with 16 bases in the middle. The CDR3 spans 13 residues. CDR3: CAKHYTGFYEQYF. CDR3 bases: TGTGCCAAACACTACACAGGGTTCTACGAGCAGTACTTC.